The 20 T cell receptor beta chains given below trace back to one sample, sequenced in a study of blood T cell repertoires in COVID-19. This table comes from immunoSEQ multiplex PCR, and its TCRdb copy is limited to in-frame clones, with some not included. The table has roughly 350,000 clones, about 89% seen once. Sequencing was performed on peripheral blood. These TCRs come from a woman aged 45-65 years with COVID-19, enrolled during active disease.

The chain joins TRBV7-2 to TRBJ2-7; D perhaps matches TRBD2 (6 bases). CDR3 size: 15 residues. From germline, CDR1 is SGHTA and CDR2 FQGNSA. The V gene lost 5 bases and the J gene lost 6 bases, with 20 bases spanning the gap. The CDR3, as DNA: TGTGCCAGCAGCCATGACGGGACCGCGGGGTTCGAGCAGTACTTC. Protein product: CASSHDGTAGFEQYF.

The chain employs TRBV30 and TRBJ1-6; D remains ambiguous. Trimming cost V 3 bases and J 5 bases, with 14 bases left between them. This CDR3 has 15 residues. The germline V gene encodes CDR1 GTSNPN and CDR2 SVGIG (reference sequence). The CDR3: CAWSGLGVDNSPLHF. CDR3 coding DNA: TGTGCCTGGAGCGGTCTCGGGGTGGATAATTCACCCCTCCACTTT.

About this clone: Other DNA sequences from this sample encode an identical CDR3 as well. This chain uses TRBV18 with TRBJ2-1; TRBD1 matches 7 bases. The CDR3 has 15 residues. Trimming cost V 3 bases and J 0 bases; bases outside gene matches: 2. Germline CDR1 reads KGHSH; CDR2 reads LQKENI. CDR3 residues: CASSPGQASYNEQFF. The CDR3 nucleotides read TGTGCCAGCTCACCCGGACAGGCCTCCTACAATGAGCAGTTCTTC.

The rearrangement links TRBV27 to TRBJ1-4; unclear D gene. CDR1 and CDR2 from the germline V gene are MNHEY and SMNVEV (reference sequence). V gave up 3 bases and J gave up 0 bases, with 17 bases separating them. This CDR3 has 18 amino acids. The CDR3 nucleotides are TGTGCCAGCAGTTTGAGAGGGTACGGGTTTGCAACTAATGAAAAACTGTTTTTT. Translated: CASSLRGYGFATNEKLFF.

Written as DNA, the CDR3 is TGTGCCAGCAGCGCCGGGACTAGCGGGATCGGGAGCACCGGGGAGCTGTTTTTT. It is translated as CASSAGTSGIGSTGELFF. The rearrangement uses TRBV7-9 and TRBJ2-2, with 13 bases lining up with TRBD2. CDR1 is SEHNR and CDR2 is FQNEAQ in the germline V gene (reference sequence). The ends lost 5 bases at V and 4 bases at J; junction bases unmatched: 10. The CDR3 is 18 amino acids.

V and J are TRBV7-9 and TRBJ1-1; D may be TRBD1 (6 bases). In germline, CDR1 is SEHNR, CDR2 FQNEAQ (reference sequence). The V gene lost 1 base and the J gene lost 1 base, with 10 bases spanning the gap. This CDR3 is 15 amino acids long. The chain's CDR3 is CASSLVGAENTEAFF. CDR3 in DNA: TGTGCCAGCAGCTTAGTGGGGGCGGAGAACACTGAAGCTTTCTTT.

V usage is TRBV4-2 and J usage is TRBJ1-3; 10 bases agree with TRBD1. The CDR3 loop spans 17 amino acids. CDR1 is LGHNA, CDR2 YNFKEQ, per germline. The trim removed 0 bases at V and 2 bases at J, leaving 4 bases unmatched. CDR3 sequence reads: CASSQDAGTGAGNTIYF. Written as DNA, the CDR3 is TGTGCCAGCAGCCAAGATGCCGGGACAGGGGCTGGAAACACCATATATTTT.

The J gene is TRBJ1-1, the V gene TRBV30; D remains unclear. Germline lookup yields CDR1 GTSNPN and CDR2 SVGIG (reference sequence). V was cut by 0 bases and J by 0 bases, with 11 bases left in between. The CDR3 has 15 amino acids. The CDR3 loop is CAWSVSDPVNTEAFF. Written as DNA, the CDR3 is TGTGCCTGGAGTGTAAGCGACCCCGTGAACACTGAAGCTTTCTTT. Full variable domain (outside the CDR3, taken from reference TRBV30 and TRBJ1-1): SQTIHQWPATLVQPVGSPLSLECTVEGTSNPNLYWYRQAAGRGLQLLFYSVGIGQISSEVPQNLSASRPQDRQFILSSKKLLLSDSGFYLCAWSVSDPVNTEAFFGQGTRLTVV.

J is TRBJ2-1 and V is TRBV2, with 13 bases lining up with TRBD2. The junction had 6 bases not matched to a gene; V was cut back by 6 bases and J by 7 bases. Germline V gene data show CDR1 as SNHLY and CDR2 as FYNNEI. The CDR3 length is 15 residues. As DNA, the CDR3 is TGTGCCAGCAGACTAGCGGGAGGGCTTCGAAATGAGCAGTTCTTC. It specifies CASRLAGGLRNEQFF.

A few counts support this clone. The chain uses TRBV12-3 or TRBV12-4 and TRBJ1-1; D is perhaps TRBD1 (5 bases). V was pared by 8 bases and J by 2 bases, with 12 bases between. The CDR3 length is 13 residues. The CDR3 is CASGRQRNTEAFF. CDR3 nucleotide sequence: TGTGCCAGCGGCCGACAGAGAAACACTGAAGCTTTCTTT.

The rearrangement joins TRBV5-5 to TRBJ1-3; 7 bases line up with TRBD1. This CDR3 is 16 amino acids long. Germline CDR1 SGHKS, CDR2 YYEKEE (reference sequence). V trimming: 5 bases; J trimming: 4 bases; junction bases outside the gene matches: 12. The CDR3 is CASRPNRGIQGNTIYF. The CDR3 coding sequence is TGTGCCAGCAGACCTAACAGGGGAATTCAAGGAAACACCATATATTTT. The full variable domain, with the rest looked up from reference TRBV5-5 and TRBJ1-3, is DAGVTQSPTHLIKTRGQQVTLRCSPISGHKSVSWYQQVLGQGPQFIFQYYEKEERGRGNFPDRFSARQFPNYSSELNVNALLLGDSALYLCASRPNRGIQGNTIYFGEGSWLTVV.

The V call is TRBV19, the J call TRBJ1-2; D is unresolved. Germline V gene lookup returns CDR1 LNHDA and CDR2 SQIVND (reference sequence). The V end was cut by 5 bases, the J end by 7 bases, with 23 bases between. This CDR3 comprises 16 residues. The CDR3 sequence is CASSPFTGASFTGYTF. DNA for the CDR3: TGTGCCAGTAGTCCCTTCACGGGTGCGAGTTTCACTGGCTACACCTTC.

V is TRBV11-2 and J is TRBJ2-3; a weak D match, TRBD2 (7 bases). The germline CDR1 and CDR2 sequences are SGHAT and FQNNGV. The CDR3 is made up of 14 amino acids. Trimming left V 9 bases short and J 8 bases short, with 21 bases between. The CDR3 protein is CASGNGGAAGTQYF. The CDR3 DNA follows: TGTGCCAGTGGGAATGGGGGGGCGGCAGGTACGCAGTATTTT. The entire variable domain, with the rest obtained from reference TRBV11-2 and TRBJ2-3, is as follows: EAGVAQSPRYKIIEKRQSVAFWCNPISGHATLYWYQQILGQGPKLLIQFQNNGVVDDSQLPKDRFSAERLKGVDSTLKIQPAKLEDSAVYLCASGNGGAAGTQYFGPGTRLTVL.

The CDR3 here is CATWGGGFTICTIYF. The CDR3 bases are TGCGCCACCTGGGGGGGCGGTTTTACAATATGCACCATATATTTT. The chain combines TRBV5-1 with TRBJ1-3; TRBD1 might be the D (6 bases). Germline CDR1 reads SGHRS; CDR2 reads YFSETQ. This CDR3 region has 15 residues. V lost 9 bases and J 9 bases, leaving 25 bases between the germline ends.

The chain combines TRBV29-1 with TRBJ2-2; TRBD2 agrees at 9 bases. Germline V gene sequence: CDR1 SQVTM, CDR2 ANQGSEA. The CDR3 extends over 15 amino acids. Losses at the gene ends were 3 bases for V and 8 bases for J; bases not matched to a gene: 10. CDR3 amino acids: CSVEGGRARTGELFF. The CDR3 region has the DNA TGCAGCGTTGAGGGCGGGAGGGCGAGGACAGGGGAGCTGTTTTTT.

The chain uses TRBV16 and TRBJ1-4; tentative D call: TRBD1 (6 bases). V was clipped by 2 bases and J by 7 bases, with 11 bases between them. From germline, CDR1 is KGHSY and CDR2 FQNENV. The CDR3 runs to 14 residues. The CDR3 here is CASSQGGTSEKLFF. The DNA of the CDR3 is TGTGCCAGCAGCCAAGGGGGCACGAGTGAAAAACTGTTTTTT.

The chain joins TRBV24-1 to TRBJ2-1; 7 positions agree with TRBD1. The germline V gene has CDR1 KGHDR and CDR2 SFDVKD. The CDR3 runs to 15 residues. With 4 bases clipped from V and 1 base from J, the junction kept 3 bases outside the gene matches. Written as DNA, the CDR3 is TGTGCCACCAGTGACCAGACAGGGTCCTACAATGAGCAGTTCTTC. Translating gives CATSDQTGSYNEQFF.

The CDR3 here is CASSPSPWYEQYF. Here the CDR3 DNA reads TGTGCCAGCTCCCCAAGCCCTTGGTACGAGCAGTACTTC. The V and J genes are TRBV12-3 or TRBV12-4 and TRBJ2-7; the D is unclear. The CDR3 runs to 13 residues. The V and J ends lost 8 bases and 4 bases respectively, with 15 bases between them.

The rearrangement uses TRBV7-2 and TRBJ2-7; 7 nucleotides match TRBD1. CDR1 and CDR2 (germline): SGHTA, FQGNSA. Trimming removed 3 bases from V and 1 base from J; junction bases left unmatched: 9. This CDR3 region has 16 residues. The CDR3 sequence is CASSFPGHRGSYEQYF. The CDR3 DNA reads TGTGCCAGCAGCTTCCCGGGCCACAGGGGTTCCTACGAGCAGTACTTC.

V and J are TRBV18 and TRBJ1-2; TRBD1 matches 12 bases. Germline CDR1 KGHSH, CDR2 LQKENI. The trim removed 4 bases at V and 2 bases at J, leaving 5 bases unmatched. The CDR3 sequence is 16 residues long. The CDR3 spells CASSQGQGALNYGYTF. The CDR3 region has the DNA TGTGCCAGCTCACAGGGACAGGGGGCTCTCAACTATGGCTACACCTTC.